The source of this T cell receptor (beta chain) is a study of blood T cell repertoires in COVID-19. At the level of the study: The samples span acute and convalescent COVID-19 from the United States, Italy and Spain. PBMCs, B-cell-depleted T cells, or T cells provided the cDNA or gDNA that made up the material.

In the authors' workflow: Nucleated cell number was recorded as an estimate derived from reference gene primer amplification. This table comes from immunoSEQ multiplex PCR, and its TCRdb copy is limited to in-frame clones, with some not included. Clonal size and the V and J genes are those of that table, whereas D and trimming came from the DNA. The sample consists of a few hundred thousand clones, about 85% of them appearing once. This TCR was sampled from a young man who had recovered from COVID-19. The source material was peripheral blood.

This chain's CDR3 is CASSQEGLAGNTGELFF. CDR3 DNA sequence: TGTGCCAGCAGCCAAGAGGGACTAGCGGGGAACACCGGGGAGCTGTTTTTT. This chain joins TRBV4-2 and TRBJ2-2; 12 bases agree with TRBD2. Germline V gene sequence: CDR1 LGHNA, CDR2 YNFKEQ. The V gene end was trimmed by 0 bases and the J gene end by 1 base; junction bases not matched to a gene: 0. The CDR3 has 17 residues.